Listed below are T cell receptor beta chains from one sample, sequenced in a study of cytomegalovirus exposure and HLA in healthy donors. TCRdb keeps only in-frame clones here, not all; method: immunoSEQ multiplex PCR. Of about 67,000 clones in the sample, approximately 94% were seen once. The sequenced sample consisted of PBMCs. The receptors here all came from a woman aged 18-29 years in good health and CMV-seronegative. CDR3s include the opening cysteine and the closing phenylalanine or tryptophan. Each record gives: D gene, clone size, J gene, V gene, CDR3 protein, CDR3 DNA. A D gene is named only where the DNA matches it firmly. For some rows the clone size is stated as once, few or many, or as a class when expanded; others skip it.

TRBD1	-	TRBJ1-2	TRBV28	CASTGDSNYGYTF	TGTGCCAGCACCGGGGACAGTAACTATGGCTACACCTTC
TRBD1	-	TRBJ2-7	TRBV28	CASSLSPGTGSSYEQYF	TGTGCCAGCAGTTTATCGCCCGGGACAGGCAGCTCCTACGAGCAGTACTTC
-	-	TRBJ1-1	TRBV5-6	CASSLVQFMNTEAFF	TGTGCCAGCAGCTTGGTCCAGTTCATGAACACTGAAGCTTTCTTT
TRBD1	-	TRBJ1-1	TRBV10-1	CATTGAGEAFF	TGCGCCACAACAGGGGCGGGTGAAGCTTTCTTT
TRBD1	once	TRBJ1-5	TRBV6-6	CASISGQGLGNQPQHF	TGTGCCAGCATCTCGGGACAGGGTCTGGGCAATCAGCCCCAGCATTTT
-	-	TRBJ1-5	TRBV28	CASSLRKIGQPQHF	TGTGCCAGCAGTTTAAGAAAAATCGGGCAGCCCCAGCATTTT
-	-	TRBJ2-7	TRBV28	CASSNLIPHEQYF	TGTGCCAGCAGTAATTTAATTCCCCACGAGCAGTACTTC
-	-	TRBJ2-6	TRBV27	CASSKEVTGANVLTF	TGTGCCAGCAGCAAGGAGGTGACGGGGGCCAACGTCCTGACTTTC
-	-	TRBJ2-6	TRBV19	CASRTRQADRAGANVLTF	TGTGCCAGTAGGACTCGACAGGCAGATAGGGCTGGGGCCAACGTCCTGACTTTC
-	-	TRBJ1-5	TRBV27	CASSPPGRGGNQPQHF	TGTGCCAGCAGTCCGCCGGGGAGGGGAGGCAATCAGCCCCAGCATTTT
TRBD1	-	TRBJ2-7	TRBV2	CASSERTGGDEQYF	TGTGCCAGCAGTGAAAGGACAGGCGGAGACGAGCAGTACTTC
-	-	TRBJ2-1	TRBV5-1	CASSSPLGQQHEQFF	TGCGCCAGCAGCTCCCCCTTAGGACAACAACATGAGCAGTTCTTC
-	-	TRBJ2-1	TRBV18	CASSPLSVSSYNEQFF	TGTGCCAGCTCACCCCTGAGCGTGAGCTCCTACAATGAGCAGTTCTTC
TRBD1	-	TRBJ1-5	TRBV2	CASVQDRANQPQHF	TGTGCCAGCGTACAGGACAGGGCAAATCAGCCCCAGCATTTT
-	once	TRBJ1-2	TRBV6-5	CASTGGGGGGYTF	TGTGCCAGCACCGGGGGGGGTGGTGGTGGCTACACCTTC
TRBD1	-	TRBJ1-4	TRBV28	CASSLGGQGREKLFF	TGTGCCAGCAGTTTAGGGGGACAGGGTCGGGAAAAACTGTTTTTT
-	-	TRBJ2-7	TRBV11-2	CASRQGASYEQYF	TGTGCCAGCAGACAGGGTGCCTCCTACGAGCAGTACTTC
-	-	TRBJ1-1	TRBV7-8	CASSSQGIMRNTEAFF	TGTGCCAGCAGCTCCCAGGGAATTATGAGGAACACTGAAGCTTTCTTT
TRBD1	-	TRBJ1-2	TRBV18	CASSPGTGLTNYGYTF	TGTGCCAGCTCACCAGGGACAGGCCTAACTAACTATGGCTACACCTTC
TRBD1	-	TRBJ1-1	TRBV30	CAWSGQGWTEAFF	TGTGCCTGGAGTGGACAGGGGTGGACTGAAGCTTTCTTT
-	many	TRBJ2-3	TRBV7-2	CASSLQRGGTQYF	TGTGCCAGCAGCTTACAAAGGGGGGGTACGCAGTATTTT
TRBD1	-	TRBJ1-1	TRBV29-1	CSAGQVNTEAFF	TGCAGCGCCGGACAGGTGAACACTGAAGCTTTCTTT
-	-	TRBJ2-3	TRBV5-8	CASSPGLSTDTQYF	TGTGCCAGCAGCCCGGGACTTAGCACAGATACGCAGTATTTT
-	once	TRBJ2-2	TRBV7-9	CASSAWGQGGGELFF	TGTGCCAGCAGCGCCTGGGGGCAGGGCGGCGGGGAGCTGTTTTTT
-	-	TRBJ1-2	TRBV5-1	CASSPYGYYGYTF	TGCGCCAGCAGCCCATACGGGTACTATGGCTACACCTTC
TRBD2	-	TRBJ2-1	TRBV9	CASSVPSGTQFF	TGTGCCAGCAGCGTCCCGAGCGGGACCCAGTTCTTC